The T cell receptor beta chain under discussion was sequenced for a study of identifying expanded T cells in peripheral blood (dated by TCRdb to the late 2010s). For context, the study as a whole: Four technical replicates, made by sequencing separate aliquots from the same pool of genomic DNA, were compared pairwise. General conclusions and limits of the study: It was expected by the authors that biological variance in healthy repertoires might increase further over much longer intervals, such as months to years. Both the number of clones called differentially abundant and the false-positive rate were significantly reduced by the beta-binomial model across all healthy-donor time intervals. Across all healthy donors, variance in clone template counts between approximately two-week samples was found to increase significantly with total template count. The binomial model flagged around 1.2 differentially abundant clones between technical replicates, compared with 15 to 17 over roughly 2 weeks and approximately 18 over about 4 weeks.

Taken from the germline V gene, the CDR1 and CDR2 loops are SQVTM and ANQGSEA. Trimming takes 4 bases from V and 8 bases from J, and the germline ends sit 11 bases apart. From the cysteine through the phenylalanine, the CDR3 covers 11 amino acids. Here the CDR3 DNA is all that survives: 33 bases in frame from base 1. TCRbeta CDR3 regions were profiled by bias-controlled multiplex PCR amplification of genomic DNA with the immunoSEQ Assay. As for the authors' bioinformatics: The absolute abundance of each unique TCRbeta CDR3 region was quantified after sequences were collapsed and filtered. Differential abundance was assessed using a binomial (Fisher-equivalent) model and a beta-binomial model in which time-dependent variance fitted from healthy donors was added. Clones with fewer than 5 combined templates were removed, and differential abundance was called for clones with a Benjamini-Hochberg FDR below 0.01. The form v = (b*log(k)+a)^2 was used to model beta-binomial variance as a function of total template count across the two samples. TCRdb carries this immuneACCESS record with in-frame sequences only. Its versions omit some clonotypes, under half of them owing to an unresolved V gene in the studies checked, with the rest unexplained. V, J and clone size are taken as reported in that table, and D and trimming were inferred from the DNA itself. The sample data list some 78,000 clones, and just under 85% of these were observed just once. 18% of the sample rests with the top ten.

No immune events, such as infections, were documented for the healthy donors during the collection period. Time-dependent variance in a beta-binomial model of T-cell clone differential abundance was calibrated using healthy-donor blood repertoires as a training cohort. The training cohort was composed of around ten healthy donors, 3 female and 7 male. An age range of about 25 to 64 years, with an average of roughly 40 years, was recorded for the donors. Obtained from a commercial supplier, whole blood was collected from each healthy donor at three time points set around 2 weeks apart. For immunosequencing, genomic DNA was extracted from unsorted whole blood. This clone was counted a few times. No cognate antigen has been identified for it. Base-call qualities are not available, and no considerably larger clone is one nucleotide away.

The receptor was derived from a person aged 18 to 75 in good health. What was sequenced was blood. Recombination linked TRBV29-1 to TRBJ1-2; the D segment could be TRBD1, given 5 matching bases. The CDR3 protein sequence reads: CSVGQSKGYTF. The DNA is TGCAGCGTTGGACAGTCCAAGGGCTACACCTTC.